The 8 T cell receptor beta chains in this list originate from one sample, sequenced in a study of cytomegalovirus exposure and HLA in healthy donors. Primers: 60 Vbeta forward and 13 Jbeta reverse. This table comes from immunoSEQ multiplex PCR, and its TCRdb copy is limited to in-frame clones, with some not included. The sample has 170,000 or so clones, roughly 78% seen once. Sequencing was carried out using PBMCs. The receptors were sampled from a boy aged 5 to 17 in good health and CMV-seronegative.

The sample holds one count of this clone. The chain is built from TRBV4-3 and TRBJ2-3, with 9 nucleotides matching TRBD2. J was trimmed by 2 bases and V by 4 bases; bases with no gene match: 10. The CDR3 runs to 17 residues. Germline assignment: CDR1 LGHNA and CDR2 YSLEER. The CDR3 nucleotides are TGCGCCAGCAGCCCTATAGGGGTAGCGGGAGACACAGATACGCAGTATTTT. It codes for CASSPIGVAGDTDTQYF.

This chain links TRBV7-6 with TRBJ2-3; maybe TRBD2 (6 bases). V lost 2 bases and J lost 2, with 17 bases in between. The CDR3 sequence is 17 residues long. CDR1 SGHVS and CDR2 FNYEAQ come from the germline V gene. Here the CDR3 reads CASSLFGDSKYTDTQYF. Here the CDR3 DNA reads TGTGCCAGCAGCTTATTCGGGGACTCGAAATACACAGATACGCAGTATTTT.

About this clone itself: Other DNA sequences within the sample encode an identical CDR3. The J gene is TRBJ1-2, the V gene TRBV7-2, with 7 bases lining up with TRBD1. The trim removed 0 bases at V and 4 bases at J, leaving 2 bases unmatched. The CDR3 consists of 14 residues. Germline V gene lookup returns CDR1 SGHTA and CDR2 FQGNSA. Here the CDR3 DNA reads TGTGCCAGCAGCTTAGCAGGGGGCAGCTATGGCTACACCTTC. Its protein is CASSLAGGSYGYTF.

The gene calls are TRBV7-9 and TRBJ2-1; 9 nucleotides match TRBD1. The ends lost 5 bases at V and 7 bases at J; junction bases unmatched: 9. The CDR3 is 15 residues long. CDR1 SEHNR and CDR2 FQNEAQ come from the germline V gene (reference sequence). The CDR3 is CASSRTGTGLNEQFF. In DNA form, the CDR3 reads TGTGCCAGCAGCCGCACCGGGACAGGGCTTAATGAGCAGTTCTTC.

The table lists this clone with a few counts. The chain joins TRBV7-6 to TRBJ1-4, with D perhaps TRBD1 (5 bases). In germline, CDR1 is SGHVS, CDR2 FNYEAQ. This CDR3 contains 15 residues. The V gene lost 0 bases and the J gene lost 8 bases, with 13 bases spanning the gap. The CDR3, as DNA: TGTGCCAGCAGCTTAGCGATGGGGCTACTAGAAAAACTGTTTTTT. Protein sequence: CASSLAMGLLEKLFF.

The chain has TRBV5-1 and TRBJ2-7; 10 bases line up with TRBD2. Germline trimming cut 7 bases from V and 0 bases from J; bases unmatched to any gene: 4. Germline CDR1 is SGHRS and CDR2 is YFSETQ. The CDR3 runs to 14 residues. DNA for the CDR3: TGCGCCAGCCGAGCGGGGGGGGACTCCTACGAGCAGTACTTC. It codes for CASRAGGDSYEQYF.

This chain links TRBV7-2 with TRBJ1-1; tentatively, D is TRBD1 (6 bases). The V gene's germline CDR1 is SGHTA and CDR2 FQGNSA. Deletions cut 4 bases from V and 5 bases from J, with 14 bases between. The CDR3 spans 14 residues. The CDR3 spells CASSYTTGKTEAFF. Here the CDR3 DNA reads TGTGCCAGCAGCTACACCACAGGGAAGACTGAAGCTTTCTTT. Drawing the rest from reference TRBV7-2 and TRBJ1-1, the complete variable domain is GAGVSQSPSNKVTEKGKDVELRCDPISGHTALYWYRQSLGQGLEFLIYFQGNSAPDKSGLPSDRFSAERTGGSVSTLTIQRTQQEDSAVYLCASSYTTGKTEAFFGQGTRLTVV.

This clone was detected only once. The V call is TRBV7-3, the J call TRBJ2-1, with a possible D match to TRBD2 (7 bases). This CDR3 has 17 amino acids. V lost 5 bases and J lost 8, with 25 bases in between. Germline CDR1 and CDR2: SGHTA and FQGTGA. The CDR3 loop is CASSVYGGPTNWDEQFF. The CDR3 DNA follows: TGTGCCAGCAGCGTCTACGGGGGGCCAACGAACTGGGATGAGCAGTTCTTC.